The 8 T cell receptor beta chains in this list originate from one sample, sequenced in a study of T cell repertoires in cytomegalovirus infection. TCRdb processed the reads anew with MiXCR; each CDR3 protein has one entry. The sample lists 20,000 to 30,000 distinct CDR3 sequences, about 22% occurring once. Which antigens these TCRs recognize remains unknown. The source material was CD8+ T cells from cultured PBMCs, sampled from culture after CMV antigen stimulation. All receptors derive from a human donor in good health (CMV status not recorded). Some clones in this sample may be carry-over from other donors' samples.

This chain connects TRBV6-1 to TRBJ1-2; D is possibly TRBD1 (5 bases). Germline V gives CDR1 MNHNS, CDR2 SASEGT. The V end lost 3 bases, the J end lost 6 bases, and 14 bases lay between the germline ends. This CDR3 contains 14 residues. The CDR3 spells CASSELGGWNGYTF. In DNA form, the CDR3 reads TGTGCCAGCAGTGAGTTGGGGGGATGGAATGGCTACACCTTC.

As for this clonotype: A much larger clone is a single base away; this may be a read error. The chain combines TRBV6-1 with TRBJ1-2; D is perhaps TRBD1 (5 bases). The V gene's germline CDR1 is MNHNS and CDR2 SASEGT. CDR3 length: 16 residues. The CDR3 DNA is TGTGCCAGCACACTCCTAGAAGGGCAGGGAAACTATAGCTACACCTTC. Protein sequence: CASTLLEGQGNYSYTF.

This clonotype was recorded many times. The chain links TRBV7-2 to TRBJ2-1, with D possibly matching TRBD1 (6 bases). Trimming took off 8 bases at V and 2 bases at J, with 16 bases between the two ends. The germline V gene has CDR1 SGHTA and CDR2 FQGNSA. The CDR3 totals 15 residues. CDR3 nucleotides: TGTGCCAGCTGCGAAGGGACAACCCCCTACAATGAGCAGTTCTTC. Protein product: CASCEGTTPYNEQFF.

This clonotype was seen many times. This sequence joins TRBV7-2 and TRBJ2-7, with a possible D match to TRBD1 (6 bases). The V end was cut by 2 bases, the J end by 4 bases, with 12 bases between. Germline V gene data show CDR1 as SGHTA and CDR2 as FQGNSA. The CDR3 spans 14 residues. The CDR3 DNA reads as TGTGCCAGCAGCTTACATGGGGGCGGGTACGAGCAGTACTTC. This encodes CASSLHGGGYEQYF.

The chain couples TRBV6-1 to TRBJ2-3, with 10 bases lining up with TRBD2. Germline loops: CDR1 MNHNS, CDR2 SASEGT. The CDR3 extends over 15 amino acids. The J segment lost 2 bases and the V segment lost 2 bases, leaving 1 base of the junction unmatched. CDR3 sequence: CASSELAGATDTQYF. CDR3 nucleotides: TGTGCCAGCAGTGAACTAGCGGGGGCCACAGATACGCAGTATTTT.

This clonotype was detected only a few times. CDR3 protein: CASSSGGSYEQYF. In DNA, the CDR3 is TGTGCCAGCAGTTCAGGGGGCTCCTACGAGCAGTACTTC. The rearrangement links TRBV27 to TRBJ2-7, with 7 bases lining up with TRBD1. The germline gives CDR1 MNHEY, CDR2 SMNVEV (reference sequence). This CDR3 is 13 amino acids long. The V gene end was trimmed by 4 bases and the J gene end by 0 bases; junction bases not matched to a gene: 0.

This clonotype was detected only a few times. The J gene is TRBJ2-3, the V gene TRBV12-3 or TRBV12-4; 8 nucleotides align to TRBD2. CDR3 length: 14 amino acids. Trimming cost V 1 base and J 4 bases; bases outside gene matches: 1. The CDR3 here is CASSLGSGADTQYF. DNA for the CDR3: TGTGCCAGCAGTTTAGGTAGCGGGGCAGATACGCAGTATTTT.

This clonotype was recorded only once. This chain uses TRBV14 with TRBJ2-1, with 11 bases that match TRBD2. J gave up 7 bases and V 0 bases, and 2 bases lay outside the gene matches. The CDR3 has 15 amino acids. CDR1 and CDR2 (germline): SGHDN, FVKESK. CDR3 sequence reads: CASSQDRLAGNEQFF. DNA of the CDR3: TGTGCCAGCAGCCAAGATCGACTAGCGGGGAATGAGCAGTTCTTC.